Following are 6 T cell receptor beta chains from one sample sequenced in a study of T cell repertoires in cytomegalovirus infection. A single record per CDR3 protein comes from TCRdb applying MiXCR to the reads. The profile shows approximately 390,000 distinct CDR3 sequences, about a third of them singletons. No antigen has been assigned to these receptors. This sample comprised cultured PBMCs, obtained from culture after CMV antigen stimulation. The receptors originated from a human donor in good health (CMV status not recorded). Some clones in this sample may be carry-over from other donors' samples.

This clonotype was observed a few times. This chain uses TRBV29-1 with TRBJ1-1; D call uncertain. Trimming shortened V by 8 bases and J by 1 base, and 11 bases separated the two germline ends. Germline V CDR1 and CDR2: SQVTM, ANQGSEA. The length of the CDR3 is 12 residues. The CDR3 nucleotides read TGCAGCTCGTACTTGGAGAACACTGAAGCTTTCTTT. Protein sequence: CSSYLENTEAFF.

In this sample, this clonotype turned up a few times. The chain links TRBV19 to TRBJ2-3; D unresolved. CDR1 and CDR2 (germline): LNHDA, SQIVND (reference sequence). V was pared by 7 bases and J by 2 bases, with 16 bases between. This CDR3 region has 15 residues. CDR3 sequence: CASTSGASDTDTQYF. CDR3 coding DNA: TGTGCCAGTACCTCAGGAGCGTCCGACACAGATACGCAGTATTTT.

This clonotype was recorded a few times. The chain uses TRBV12-3 or TRBV12-4 and TRBJ1-1; D remains ambiguous. This CDR3 comprises 11 residues. V was shortened by 3 bases and J by 9 bases, with 8 bases between the two germline ends. CDR3 in amino acids: CASSFRGKAFF. DNA of the CDR3: TGTGCCAGCAGTTTTCGCGGGAAAGCTTTCTTT.

A few counts support this clonotype. The chain recombines TRBV20-1 with TRBJ1-2; weak D call: TRBD1 (6 bases). This CDR3 region has 13 residues. Germline V CDR1 and CDR2: DFQATT, SNEGSKA (reference sequence). Between the trimmed V and J ends, which lost 6 bases and 5 bases, there was a span of 16 bases. This chain's CDR3 is CSAGYETGYGYTF. The DNA of the CDR3 is TGCAGTGCCGGATACGAGACAGGATATGGCTACACCTTC.

The rearrangement links TRBV7-2 to TRBJ1-1; D is ambiguous. The CDR3 is 14 amino acids. Looked up from germline, CDR1 is SGHTA and CDR2 is FQGNSA. Trimming removed 1 base from V and 7 bases from J, with 13 bases in between. CDR3: CASSLVPLTYEAFF. CDR3 DNA: TGTGCCAGCAGCTTAGTTCCGCTGACCTATGAAGCTTTCTTT. The variable domain in full, with the rest retrieved from reference TRBV7-2 and TRBJ1-1, is GAGVSQSPSNKVTEKGKDVELRCDPISGHTALYWYRQSLGQGLEFLIYFQGNSAPDKSGLPSDRFSAERTGGSVSTLTIQRTQQEDSAVYLCASSLVPLTYEAFFGQGTRLTVV.

This clonotype was recorded a few times. The chain employs TRBV28 and TRBJ1-5, with TRBD1 matching over 7 bases. This CDR3 comprises 17 residues. The V and J ends lost 2 bases and 6 bases, in that order; junction bases with no gene match: 13. The germline V gene has CDR1 MDHEN and CDR2 SYDVKM. For the CDR3, the DNA is TGTGCCAGCAGTTTACATATCATGGCAGGGGGTTCTCAGCCCCAGCATTTT. It is translated as CASSLHIMAGGSQPQHF.